This TCR beta chain was documented in a study of Ad26.COV2.S vaccination and SARS-CoV-2 variants. TCRdb's table, derived via immunoSEQ multiplex PCR, lists solely in-frame clones and lacks some. The top ten hold 3.4% of the sample, which has 300,000 to 400,000 clones, about nine tenths seen once. The CDR3 has 11 amino acids. V shed 6 bases and J shed 7 bases, with 10 bases lying between them. CDR1 and CDR2 from the germline V gene are DFQATT and SNEGSKA (reference sequence). The treatment denotes: around 19 received Ad26.COV2.S at low or high dose, single or two shots; about 5 received placebo; per-sample allocation not given. Sampling was performed 63 days after the first vaccine or placebo injection.

V is TRBV20-1 and J is TRBJ2-1; possibly TRBD2 for D (7 bases). The sequence was collected from a person aged 18-60 years who received the Ad26.COV2.S COVID-19 vaccine or a placebo. Source: peripheral blood, taken in a trial of Ad26.COV2.S vaccine versus placebo. CDR3 DNA sequence: TGCAGTGCGGGGGGGCGGAATGAGCAGTTCTTC. Protein sequence: CSAGGRNEQFF.